A selection of T cell receptor beta chains follows, all from one sample in a study of long-term antiretroviral therapy in people with HIV. Profiling relied on immunoSEQ multiplex PCR, and the TCRdb table lists in-frame clones only, not all of them. The data show over 9,000 clones, 80% to 85% seen once. The sequencing used unsorted PBMCs, collected 1.2 years after starting antiretroviral therapy. Receptors were obtained from a man between 40 and 49 years old with HIV. Each CDR3 is given with its conserved first and last residue. Each record gives: clone size, V gene, CDR3 protein. Size values are once, few and many counts, or a class for expanded clones, and some rows have none.

clone size: few
V gene: TRBV28
CDR3 protein: CASSSSRSHYEQYF

clone size: once
V gene: TRBV7-2
CDR3 protein: CASSLGRGDVGKLFF

clone size: once
V gene: TRBV10-3
CDR3 protein: CAISGRGLAGEDTQYF

clone size: -
V gene: TRBV27
CDR3 protein: CASRTGASNEQYF

clone size: -
V gene: TRBV19
CDR3 protein: CASSFSRTGNYEQYF

clone size: -
V gene: TRBV27
CDR3 protein: CASSLSRGLSEQYF

clone size: once
V gene: TRBV5-4
CDR3 protein: CASSQPDRSGAGELFF

clone size: -
V gene: TRBV27
CDR3 protein: CASSPTAGGPGNEQFF

clone size: -
V gene: TRBV9
CDR3 protein: CASSGGPSPSTDTQYF

clone size: -
V gene: TRBV5-1
CDR3 protein: CASSFTSGGFAGELFF

clone size: -
V gene: TRBV5-1
CDR3 protein: CASSFTTGELFF

clone size: -
V gene: TRBV21-1
CDR3 protein: CASSKDSVPNGYTF

clone size: -
V gene: TRBV2
CDR3 protein: CASRSWGGDGELFF

clone size: -
V gene: TRBV4-1
CDR3 protein: CASSQDSSWRTGELFF

clone size: -
V gene: TRBV11-2
CDR3 protein: CASSFPEKGTGTGELFF

clone size: -
V gene: TRBV6-1
CDR3 protein: CASSVGSGGVNEQYF

clone size: -
V gene: TRBV27
CDR3 protein: CASSLSYRVPGNTIYF

clone size: -
V gene: TRBV11-2
CDR3 protein: CASSVGGPYEQYF

clone size: once
V gene: TRBV20-1
CDR3 protein: CSALVNTEAFF

clone size: -
V gene: TRBV10-1
CDR3 protein: CASSEGRLRNEKLFF

clone size: once
V gene: TRBV4-3
CDR3 protein: CASSQDGEGASGDTQYF

clone size: -
V gene: TRBV7-9
CDR3 protein: CASSLNRGVEKLFF

clone size: -
V gene: TRBV10-3
CDR3 protein: CATSGAQNTEAFF

clone size: -
V gene: TRBV16
CDR3 protein: CASSQLWPNTEAFF

clone size: -
V gene: TRBV6-5
CDR3 protein: CASRMVAGATYEQYF

clone size: -
V gene: TRBV18
CDR3 protein: CASSPPSGGLTDTQYF

clone size: -
V gene: TRBV7-2
CDR3 protein: CASSFQPGQGSYEQYF

clone size: -
V gene: TRBV5-4
CDR3 protein: CASSAGLNTEAFF

clone size: once
V gene: TRBV6-5
CDR3 protein: CASRGNMGTDTQYF

clone size: medium-sized
V gene: TRBV19
CDR3 protein: CASEAGYGYTF

clone size: -
V gene: TRBV19
CDR3 protein: CASSTLAGGRGQETQYF

clone size: -
V gene: TRBV15
CDR3 protein: CATSRSIGRVAGEQYF

clone size: -
V gene: TRBV29-1
CDR3 protein: CSVVGGDTGELFF

clone size: few
V gene: TRBV29-1
CDR3 protein: CSVREGGYGYTF

clone size: once
V gene: TRBV27
CDR3 protein: CASSTWGTPPAPPTDTQYF

clone size: -
V gene: TRBV7-3
CDR3 protein: CASSTLGAPNTGELFF

clone size: -
V gene: TRBV4-3
CDR3 protein: CASSQDFRGGLNEQFF

clone size: -
V gene: TRBV25-1
CDR3 protein: CASTPTSDKFYFEKLFF

clone size: -
V gene: TRBV5-6
CDR3 protein: CASSLGDGTYGYTF

clone size: -
V gene: TRBV6-1
CDR3 protein: CASKTDRAFYEQYF

clone size: -
V gene: TRBV6-1
CDR3 protein: CASSVQIGTSEETQYF

clone size: few
V gene: TRBV7-9
CDR3 protein: CASSSEYEQYF

clone size: -
V gene: TRBV10-3
CDR3 protein: CAISSLGQGNNEQFF

clone size: -
V gene: TRBV6-5
CDR3 protein: CASNDQDTGELFF

clone size: -
V gene: TRBV7-2
CDR3 protein: CASSLITGTDSLNSPLHF

clone size: -
V gene: TRBV27
CDR3 protein: CASSFLAGVNTGELFF

clone size: few
V gene: TRBV19
CDR3 protein: CASSMQQGYYNEQFF

clone size: -
V gene: TRBV5-6
CDR3 protein: CASSYNLRDQGQQYF

clone size: -
V gene: TRBV7-3
CDR3 protein: CASSSDGGEQYF

clone size: -
V gene: TRBV4-1
CDR3 protein: CASSQDSTGPNEKLFF

clone size: -
V gene: TRBV5-4
CDR3 protein: CASSLVGTDTQYF

clone size: -
V gene: TRBV28
CDR3 protein: CASSTRTFKYEQYF

clone size: few
V gene: TRBV30
CDR3 protein: CAWSPFGGQQPQHF

clone size: -
V gene: TRBV29-1
CDR3 protein: CSVDRGQGAFTEAFF

clone size: -
V gene: TRBV5-1
CDR3 protein: CASSLRQGSYEQYF

clone size: -
V gene: TRBV28
CDR3 protein: CASSGQAGNQPQHF

clone size: -
V gene: TRBV5-1
CDR3 protein: CASSARTGVGGELFF

clone size: -
V gene: TRBV7-3
CDR3 protein: CASSQLGTSGGQFF

clone size: medium-sized
V gene: TRBV29-1
CDR3 protein: CSVEDWGGDGYTF

clone size: once
V gene: TRBV5-6
CDR3 protein: CASSLGTGRYGYTF